A selection of T cell receptor beta chains follows, all from one sample in a study of blood T cell repertoires in COVID-19. Clones were read by immunoSEQ multiplex PCR, and TCRdb kept only the in-frame ones, dropping some. The repertoire has approximately 220,000 clones, less than 90% of them found once; the top ten carry approximately 4%. Sample: PBMCs or T cells enriched from blood (not recorded which). Receptor source: a woman in her 30s who had been exposed to COVID-19. The CDR3 runs from the conserved cysteine through the conserved F or W. The order of the fields is D gene, V gene, J gene, clone size, CDR3 protein, CDR3 DNA. A D gene is named only where the DNA matches it firmly. Part of the rows lack a size; the others show once, few, many or a class for expanded clones.

>NA|TRBV9|TRBJ1-6|NA
CASSVGGGSSYNSPLHF
TGTGCCAGCAGCGTAGGAGGGGGATCCTCCTATAATTCACCCCTCCACTTT
>TRBD2|TRBV6-6|TRBJ2-7|NA
CASSVRTSGVYEQYF
TGTGCCAGCAGTGTTAGGACTAGCGGGGTCTACGAGCAGTACTTC
>TRBD2|TRBV6-2/TRBV6-3|TRBJ2-3|NA
CASSYGLGASGESTDTQYF
TGTGCCAGCAGTTACGGACTCGGGGCTAGCGGGGAATCCACAGATACGCAGTATTTT
>TRBD1|TRBV25-1|TRBJ1-1|NA
CASSEGQGVGGTEAFF
TGTGCCAGCAGTGAGGGACAGGGCGTAGGCGGCACTGAAGCTTTCTTT
>NA|TRBV27|TRBJ2-7|NA
CASSPGQPRYEQYF
TGTGCCAGCAGTCCAGGACAGCCCCGCTACGAGCAGTACTTC
>TRBD1|TRBV5-1|TRBJ2-7|once
CASSWGTGGTYEQYF
TGCGCCAGCAGCTGGGGGACAGGGGGTACCTACGAGCAGTACTTC
>TRBD2|TRBV11-3|TRBJ2-3|NA
CASSSYGGATDTQYF
TGTGCCAGCAGCTCATACGGGGGGGCGACAGATACGCAGTATTTT
>TRBD1|TRBV28|TRBJ1-4|NA
CASREGQGNNEKLFF
TGTGCCAGCAGAGAGGGACAGGGCAATAATGAAAAACTGTTTTTT
>NA|TRBV24-1|TRBJ1-1|NA
CATRSPDFAEAFF
TGTGCCACCCGATCGCCGGACTTCGCTGAAGCTTTCTTT
>TRBD1|TRBV2|TRBJ1-3|NA
CASSDPQGAGNTIYF
TGTGCCAGCAGTGACCCCCAGGGGGCTGGAAACACCATATATTTT
>NA|TRBV27|TRBJ2-2|few
CASSPHQDRNTGELFF
TGTGCCAGCAGTCCACACCAGGACAGGAACACCGGGGAGCTGTTTTTT
>NA|TRBV12-5|TRBJ1-1|NA
CASAQAGGNLEAFF
TGTGCTAGTGCCCAAGCGGGGGGCAATCTTGAAGCTTTCTTT
>NA|TRBV10-2|TRBJ2-3|NA
CASSASASTDTQYF
TGCGCCAGCAGTGCTAGCGCTAGCACAGATACGCAGTATTTT